These 23 T cell receptor beta chains came from one sample sequenced in a study of shared T cell receptors in the human thymus. Sequenced by immunoSEQ multiplex PCR; TCRdb stores in-frame clones only, minus some. This sample has hundreds of thousands of clones, with 95% found just once. The source material was thymocytes. Receptors were obtained from a human donor.

The chain couples TRBV9 to TRBJ2-1; D tentatively fits TRBD1 or TRBD2 (5 bases each). V lost 0 bases and J lost 10, with 11 bases in between. CDR1 is SGDLS and CDR2 is YYNGEE in the germline V gene. The CDR3 is 13 residues long. This CDR3 is CASSVVAGDEQFF. In DNA, the CDR3 is TGTGCCAGCAGCGTAGTTGCCGGGGACGAGCAGTTCTTC.

The chain couples TRBV29-1 to TRBJ2-1; D may be TRBD2 (5 bases). CDR1 and CDR2 from the germline V gene are SQVTM and ANQGSEA. Trimming pared 3 bases from V and 5 bases from J, leaving 11 bases between. CDR3 length: 13 residues. The DNA for the CDR3 is TGCAGCGTTGAGGCAAGGGAGAACAATGAGCAGTTCTTC. It specifies CSVEARENNEQFF.

The chain recombines TRBV6-6 with TRBJ1-6; TRBD1 aligns across 10 bases. The CDR3 is 16 residues long. The germline V gene encodes CDR1 MNHNY and CDR2 SVGAGI (reference sequence). Unmatched junction bases numbered 5, after V lost 2 bases and J lost 7 bases. DNA of the CDR3: TGTGCCAGCAGTTACCGGGACAGGGGCCCAAATTCACCCCTCCACTTT. This gives the protein CASSYRDRGPNSPLHF.

J is TRBJ1-1 and V is TRBV6-1; 7 nucleotides match TRBD1. Per the germline V gene, CDR1 is MNHNS and CDR2 is SASEGT. V lost 4 bases and J lost 6; bases outside the gene matches: 5. The CDR3 is made up of 13 amino acids. CDR3 sequence (DNA): TGTGCCAGCAGTGGTGACAGGGCGGCTGAAGCTTTCTTT. Its translation is CASSGDRAAEAFF.

This clone has a handful of counts. The rearrangement uses TRBV19 and TRBJ2-7; D may correspond to TRBD1 or TRBD2 (6 bases each). This CDR3 has 16 residues. The V gene's germline CDR1 is LNHDA and CDR2 SQIVND (reference sequence). The germline V and J ends were trimmed by 5 bases and 4 bases, with 21 bases remaining between them. CDR3 loop: CASSSRGEWKWYEQYF. The CDR3 region has the DNA TGTGCCAGTAGTTCTAGGGGGGAATGGAAGTGGTACGAGCAGTACTTC. Combining the CDR3 with reference TRBV19 and TRBJ2-7 gives the whole variable domain DGGITQSPKYLFRKEGQNVTLSCEQNLNHDAMYWYRQDPGQGLRLIYYSQIVNDFQKGDIAEGYSVSREKKESFPLTVTSAQKNPTAFYLCASSSRGEWKWYEQYFGPGTRLTVT.

The rearrangement links TRBV7-8 to TRBJ2-5, with 11 nucleotides matching TRBD2. The CDR3 loop spans 16 amino acids. Germline CDR1 and CDR2: SGHVS and FQNEAQ. Losses at the gene ends were 5 bases for V and 0 bases for J; bases not matched to a gene: 5. The CDR3 region is CASSQIAGGYQETQYF. The DNA of the CDR3 is TGTGCCAGCAGCCAAATAGCGGGAGGGTACCAAGAGACCCAGTACTTC.

The rearrangement uses TRBV27 and TRBJ2-7, with 9 bases that match TRBD1. Germline V lookup: CDR1 MNHEY, CDR2 SMNVEV (reference sequence). CDR3 length: 15 residues. Trimming took 5 bases from V and 3 from J; bases not matched to a gene: 8. The CDR3 is CASSISGTGLYEQYF. The CDR3 bases are TGTGCCAGCAGTATTTCCGGGACAGGGCTCTACGAGCAGTACTTC.

The chain links TRBV7-2 to TRBJ2-1; TRBD2 might be the D (6 bases). This CDR3 region has 15 residues. The germline V gene has CDR1 SGHTA and CDR2 FQGNSA. Trimming left V 4 bases short and J 7 bases short, with 17 bases between. CDR3: CASSSGLTDGNEQFF. The CDR3 bases are TGTGCCAGCAGCTCGGGACTTACGGATGGGAATGAGCAGTTCTTC.

This clone was seen a single time. V and J are TRBV7-2 and TRBJ2-3; the match to TRBD2 covers 10 bases. Trimming removed 3 bases from V and 4 bases from J; junction bases left unmatched: 1. Per germline, CDR1 SGHTA and CDR2 FQGNSA. This CDR3 spans 14 amino acids. The CDR3 sequence: CASSFTSGADTQYF. DNA for the CDR3: TGTGCCAGCAGCTTCACTAGCGGGGCAGATACGCAGTATTTT.

This chain joins TRBV15 and TRBJ1-1; D remains ambiguous. V lost 11 bases to trimming and J lost 2 bases, with 12 bases between them. Germline loops: CDR1 LNHNV, CDR2 YYDKDF (reference sequence). The CDR3 spans 12 residues. As DNA, the CDR3 is TGTGCCGTCGGGCCGCTCAACACTGAAGCTTTCTTT. Amino acids: CAVGPLNTEAFF.

V is TRBV30 and J is TRBJ2-7, with D unresolved. V was pared by 1 base and J by 4 bases, with 17 bases between. The V gene's germline CDR1 is GTSNPN and CDR2 SVGIG (reference sequence). The CDR3 contains 15 residues. In DNA form, the CDR3 reads TGTGCCTGGAGTGGGAAAGGCTCGCCCGTTTACGAGCAGTACTTC. It is translated as CAWSGKGSPVYEQYF.

DNA for the CDR3: TGTGCCAGCTCACCAACTGGGAGGGCCAGGACCGGGGAGCTGTTTTTT. Its protein is CASSPTGRARTGELFF. V is TRBV18 and J is TRBJ2-2; 7 bases are shared with TRBD2. There are 16 residues in the CDR3. The junction had 8 bases not matched to a gene; V was cut back by 2 bases and J by 5 bases. Germline CDR1 KGHSH, CDR2 LQKENI.

The chain uses TRBV5-1 and TRBJ2-3; 7 bases agree with TRBD1. Trimming took 8 bases from V and 2 from J; bases not matched to a gene: 11. Germline assignment: CDR1 SGHRS and CDR2 YFSETQ. The CDR3 runs to 15 residues. The CDR3 sequence is CASTTRGTDTDTQYF. The CDR3 DNA follows: TGCGCCAGTACCACAAGGGGGACAGACACAGATACGCAGTATTTT.

The genes are TRBV5-5 and TRBJ1-5, with 10 bases lining up with TRBD1. The ends lost 4 bases at V and 0 bases at J; junction bases unmatched: 4. The CDR3 length is 16 residues. Germline values: CDR1 SGHKS, CDR2 YYEKEE (reference sequence). CDR3 sequence reads: CASSTGQGYSNQPQHF. In nucleotides, the CDR3 is TGTGCCAGCAGCACGGGACAGGGGTATAGCAATCAGCCCCAGCATTTT.

The chain couples TRBV7-2 to TRBJ1-4; 8 bases fit TRBD1. CDR1 is SGHTA, CDR2 FQGNSA, per germline. The CDR3 is 15 residues long. V lost 5 bases and J lost 3; bases outside the gene matches: 5. The CDR3 is CASSRQGRANEKLFF. CDR3 DNA sequence: TGTGCCAGCAGCCGACAGGGGCGGGCTAATGAAAAACTGTTTTTT.

The V call is TRBV27, the J call TRBJ2-5; D is uncertain. The CDR3 covers 14 residues. CDR1 is MNHEY, CDR2 SMNVEV, per germline (reference sequence). The V end lost 4 bases, the J end lost 4 bases, and 13 bases lay between the germline ends. CDR3 in amino acids: CASSSPAGRETQYF. The DNA of the CDR3 is TGTGCCAGCAGTTCCCCGGCAGGACGAGAGACCCAGTACTTC.

V is TRBV28 and J is TRBJ2-2; D might be TRBD2 (6 bases). CDR3 length: 13 residues. Germline V gene sequence: CDR1 MDHEN, CDR2 SYDVKM. V was trimmed by 7 bases and J by 6 bases, leaving 12 bases between them. The CDR3 region has the DNA TGTGCCAGCAAGCCCGGGGGTCCCGGGGAGCTGTTTTTT. Translation: CASKPGGPGELFF.

The chain combines TRBV2 with TRBJ2-4, with D possibly matching TRBD1 (6 bases). CDR1 is SNHLY and CDR2 is FYNNEI in the germline V gene. Trimming took off 4 bases at V and 0 bases at J, with 10 bases between the two ends. The CDR3 consists of 15 residues. The CDR3 DNA reads TGTGCCAGCAGTGCGTGCAGGGGAGCCAAAAACATTCAGTACTTC. Amino acids: CASSACRGAKNIQYF.

The table lists this clone with a count of one. The chain carries TRBV11-2 and TRBJ2-7; 8 bases line up with TRBD1. J lost 3 bases, V lost 4 bases, and 20 bases had no gene match. The CDR3 covers 19 residues. CDR1 is SGHAT and CDR2 is FQNNGV in the germline V gene. Here the CDR3 DNA reads TGTGCCAGCAGCTCACGACCCCCTTCCCCGGGACAGGACAACTACGAGCAGTACTTC. Translating gives CASSSRPPSPGQDNYEQYF.

The V call is TRBV10-3, the J call TRBJ2-1; D is perhaps TRBD2 (10 bases). V lost 6 bases, J lost 7 bases, and 28 bases lay in between. This CDR3 is 18 amino acids long. Looked up from germline, CDR1 is ENHRY and CDR2 is SYGVKD. CDR3 amino acids: CAIRTGGDSGRIGNEQFF. DNA for the CDR3: TGTGCCATCAGGACAGGGGGGGATAGCGGGAGGATTGGGAATGAGCAGTTCTTC.

V is TRBV6-4 and J is TRBJ2-1, with 12 bases aligning to TRBD1. The J segment lost 8 bases and the V segment lost 8 bases, leaving 7 bases of the junction unmatched. CDR3 length: 14 residues. The germline CDR1 and CDR2 sequences are MRHNA and SNTAGT. CDR3 region: CASPGQGAKDEQFF. The CDR3 DNA sequence: TGTGCCAGCCCGGGACAGGGGGCTAAGGATGAGCAGTTCTTC.

The chain combines TRBV30 with TRBJ1-3, with D hard to call. CDR3 size: 13 residues. Trimming shortened V by 0 bases and J by 3 bases, and 6 bases separated the two germline ends. The germline V gene encodes CDR1 GTSNPN and CDR2 SVGIG (reference sequence). The CDR3, as DNA: TGTGCCTGGAGTGTCAACGGTGGAAACACCATATATTTT. Encoded protein: CAWSVNGGNTIYF.

The chain is built from TRBV14 and TRBJ2-3, with TRBD2 identical over 7 bases. This CDR3 is built from 15 residues. CDR1 and CDR2 (germline): SGHDN, FVKESK. Unmatched junction bases numbered 7, after V lost 3 bases and J lost 4 bases. The CDR3 here is CASSQGGSFPDTQYF. CDR3 coding DNA: TGTGCCAGCAGCCAGGGCGGGAGCTTCCCAGATACGCAGTATTTT.